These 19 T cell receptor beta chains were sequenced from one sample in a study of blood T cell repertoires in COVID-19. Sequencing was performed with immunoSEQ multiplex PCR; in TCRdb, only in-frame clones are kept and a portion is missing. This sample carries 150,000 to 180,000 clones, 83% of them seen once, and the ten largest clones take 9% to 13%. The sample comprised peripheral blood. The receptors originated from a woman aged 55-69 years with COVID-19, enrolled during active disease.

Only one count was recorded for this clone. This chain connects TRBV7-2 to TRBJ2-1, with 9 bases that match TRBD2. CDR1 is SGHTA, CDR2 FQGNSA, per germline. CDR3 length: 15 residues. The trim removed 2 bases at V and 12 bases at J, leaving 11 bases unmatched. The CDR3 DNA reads TGTGCCAGCAGCTTAACGGCTAGCGGGACCCTCGGGCAGTTCTTC. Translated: CASSLTASGTLGQFF.

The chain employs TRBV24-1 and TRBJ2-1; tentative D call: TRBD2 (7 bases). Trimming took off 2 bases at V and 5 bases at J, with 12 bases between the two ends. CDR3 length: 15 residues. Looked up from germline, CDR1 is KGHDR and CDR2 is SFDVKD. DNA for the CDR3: TGTGCCACCAGTGATTGGTCGGGGGGCGACAATGAGCAGTTCTTC. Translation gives CATSDWSGGDNEQFF.

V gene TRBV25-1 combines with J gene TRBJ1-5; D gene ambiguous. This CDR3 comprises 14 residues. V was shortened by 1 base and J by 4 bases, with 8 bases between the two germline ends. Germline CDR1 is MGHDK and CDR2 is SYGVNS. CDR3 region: CASSEFGGNQPQHF. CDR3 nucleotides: TGTGCCAGCAGTGAATTTGGCGGGAATCAGCCCCAGCATTTT.

The DNA for the CDR3 is TGTGCCAGCAGTGAAGACAGGGGCCCAGCCAAAAACATTCAGTACTTC. Translating gives CASSEDRGPAKNIQYF. This chain links TRBV2 with TRBJ2-4; 7 positions agree with TRBD1. Germline values: CDR1 SNHLY, CDR2 FYNNEI. The CDR3 contains 16 residues. V dropped 1 base and J dropped 0; count of bases not matched to a gene: 3.

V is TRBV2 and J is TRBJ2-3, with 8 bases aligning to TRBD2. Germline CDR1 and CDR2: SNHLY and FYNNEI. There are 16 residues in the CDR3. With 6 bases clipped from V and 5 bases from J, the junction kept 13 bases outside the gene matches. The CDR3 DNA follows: TGTGCCAGCAGCGCGCGGACTAGCCCTAGGAGAGATACGCAGTATTTT. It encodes CASSARTSPRRDTQYF.

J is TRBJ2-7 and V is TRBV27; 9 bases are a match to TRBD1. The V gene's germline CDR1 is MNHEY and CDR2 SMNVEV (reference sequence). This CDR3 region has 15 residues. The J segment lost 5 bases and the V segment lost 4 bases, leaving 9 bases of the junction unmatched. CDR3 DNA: TGTGCCAGCAGTTCTCCCGGACAGGGGTTGAACGAGCAGTACTTC. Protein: CASSSPGQGLNEQYF.

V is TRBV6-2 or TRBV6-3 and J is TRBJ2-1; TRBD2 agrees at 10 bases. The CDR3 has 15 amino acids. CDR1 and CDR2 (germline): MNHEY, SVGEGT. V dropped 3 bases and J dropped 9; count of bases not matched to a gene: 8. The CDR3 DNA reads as TGTGCCAGCAGTTATCTAGCGGGGGCTATAGGTGAGCAGTTCTTC. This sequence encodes CASSYLAGAIGEQFF.

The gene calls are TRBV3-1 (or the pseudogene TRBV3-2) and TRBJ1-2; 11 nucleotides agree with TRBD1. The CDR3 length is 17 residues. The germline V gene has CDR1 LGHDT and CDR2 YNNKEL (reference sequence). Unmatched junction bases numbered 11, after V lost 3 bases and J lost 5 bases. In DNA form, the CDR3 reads TGTGCCAGCAGCCAGGGGCCGGGACAGGGGGTACGGTATGGCTACACCTTC. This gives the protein CASSQGPGQGVRYGYTF.

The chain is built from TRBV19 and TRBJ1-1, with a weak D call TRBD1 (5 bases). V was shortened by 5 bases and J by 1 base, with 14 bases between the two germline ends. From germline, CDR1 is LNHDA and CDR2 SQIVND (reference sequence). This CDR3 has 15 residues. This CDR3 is CASSFSREGNTEAFF. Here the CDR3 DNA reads TGTGCCAGTAGTTTCTCCAGGGAGGGGAACACTGAAGCTTTCTTT. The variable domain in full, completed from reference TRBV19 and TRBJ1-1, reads DGGITQSPKYLFRKEGQNVTLSCEQNLNHDAMYWYRQDPGQGLRLIYYSQIVNDFQKGDIAEGYSVSREKKESFPLTVTSAQKNPTAFYLCASSFSREGNTEAFFGQGTRLTVV.

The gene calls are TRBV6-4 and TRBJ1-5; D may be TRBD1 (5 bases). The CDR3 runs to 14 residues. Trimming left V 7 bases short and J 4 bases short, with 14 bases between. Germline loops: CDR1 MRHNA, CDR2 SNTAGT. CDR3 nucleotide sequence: TGTGCCAGCACCCCCAGAGCAGGGAATCAGCCCCAGCATTTT. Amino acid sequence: CASTPRAGNQPQHF.

CDR3 coding DNA: TGCAGCGTTGAAGTACAGGGGGCAATCTCTGAAGCTTTCTTT. The encoded protein is CSVEVQGAISEAFF. The chain combines TRBV29-1 with TRBJ1-1, with 9 bases that match TRBD1. Germline V lookup: CDR1 SQVTM, CDR2 ANQGSEA. The trim removed 1 base at V and 6 bases at J, leaving 6 bases unmatched. The length of the CDR3 is 14 residues.

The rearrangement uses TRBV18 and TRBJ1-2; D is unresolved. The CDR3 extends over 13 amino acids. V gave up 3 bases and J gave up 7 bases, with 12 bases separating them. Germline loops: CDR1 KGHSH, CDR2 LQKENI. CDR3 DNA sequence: TGTGCCAGCTCACCGGAACATGGCGGTGGCTACACCTTC. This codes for CASSPEHGGGYTF.

The chain's CDR3 is CASGPREEREAFF. The CDR3 nucleotides are TGTGCTAGTGGTCCTCGCGAAGAGAGGGAAGCTTTCTTT. The rearrangement uses TRBV12-5 and TRBJ1-1; D not resolved. V dropped 5 bases and J dropped 8 bases, with 15 bases sitting between them. CDR1 is LGHNT and CDR2 is FRNRAP in the germline V gene. The CDR3 runs 13 residues.

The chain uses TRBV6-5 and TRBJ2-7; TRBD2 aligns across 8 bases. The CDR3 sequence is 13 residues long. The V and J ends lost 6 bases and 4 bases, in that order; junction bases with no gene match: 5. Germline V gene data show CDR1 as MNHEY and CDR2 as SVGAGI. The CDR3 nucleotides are TGTGCCAGCAGATCACTAGCGGCGTACGAGCAGTACTTC. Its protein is CASRSLAAYEQYF.

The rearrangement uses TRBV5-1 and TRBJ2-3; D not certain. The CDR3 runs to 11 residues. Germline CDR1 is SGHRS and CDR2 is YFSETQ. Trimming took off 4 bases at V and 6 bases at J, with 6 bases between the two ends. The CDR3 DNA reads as TGCGCCAGCAGCCAAGCCGATACGCAGTATTTT. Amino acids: CASSQADTQYF.

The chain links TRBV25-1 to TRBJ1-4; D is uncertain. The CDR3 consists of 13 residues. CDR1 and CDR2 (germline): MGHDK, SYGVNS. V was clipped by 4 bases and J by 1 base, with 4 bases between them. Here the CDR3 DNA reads TGTGCCAGCAGTGTTATAACTAATGAAAAACTGTTTTTT. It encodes CASSVITNEKLFF.

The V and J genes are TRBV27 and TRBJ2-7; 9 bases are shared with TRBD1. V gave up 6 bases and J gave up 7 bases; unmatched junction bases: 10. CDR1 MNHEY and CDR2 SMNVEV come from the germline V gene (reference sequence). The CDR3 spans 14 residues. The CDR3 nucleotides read TGTGCCAGCAGGAGGGACAGGGCGCTATCGGAGCAGTACTTC. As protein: CASRRDRALSEQYF.

The CDR3 nucleotides read TGCAGCGTTGGCAGGGGCCCTGAAGCTTTCTTT. Protein: CSVGRGPEAFF. This chain connects TRBV29-1 to TRBJ1-1; maybe TRBD1 (6 bases). Germline CDR1 is SQVTM and CDR2 is ANQGSEA. The CDR3 has 11 amino acids. V lost 4 bases and J lost 6, with 9 bases in between.

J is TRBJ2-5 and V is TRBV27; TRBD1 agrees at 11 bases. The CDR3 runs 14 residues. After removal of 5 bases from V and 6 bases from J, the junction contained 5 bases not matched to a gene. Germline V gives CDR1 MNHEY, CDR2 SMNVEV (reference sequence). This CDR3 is CASSNRDRGKTQYF. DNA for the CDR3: TGTGCCAGCAGTAACCGGGACAGGGGGAAGACCCAGTACTTC.